This section outlines one T cell receptor (beta chain) sequence together with its context. What it recognizes is unknown. The assay was immunoSEQ multiplex PCR, and TCRdb's table has in-frame clones only and misses some. Among about 20,000 clones listed, 75% to 90% were seen once. The entry originates in a study of regulatory dendritic cells for organ transplantation. Turning to the study itself: On day 6, the dendritic cells were exposed to LPS.

Allogeneic regulatory or mature dendritic cells were co-cultured for roughly five days with CFSE-labeled sorted T cells at 1:10. Memory T cells were CD45RO+, naive were CD45RA+, sorted by FACS. V was clipped by 4 bases and J by 1 base; unmatched bases: 9. Germline-derived CDR1 and CDR2 are SQVTM and ANQGSEA. The CDR3 runs 18 residues. The sample comprised naive CD4+ T cells from blood cultured with regulatory dendritic cells. The subset here: CD45RA+ naive T cells. The rearrangement links TRBV29-1 to TRBJ2-3; the match to TRBD2 covers 15 bases. This TCR derives from a human donor in good health. CDR3 sequence: CSVVAGTSGGPGTDTQYF. CDR3 bases: TGCAGCGTTGTAGCCGGGACTAGCGGGGGGCCGGGCACAGATACGCAGTATTTT.